Described below is a single T cell receptor (beta chain) sequence and its context. The antigen remains unidentified. Ipilimumab-mediated CTLA-4 blockade plus focal radiation was given to patients having chemo-refractory metastatic non-small-cell lung cancer. The data belong to a study of radiotherapy plus CTLA-4 blockade in lung cancer. Points from the study as a whole: Alongside interferon-beta, early blood T cell clone dynamics were reportedly the best predictor of response.

Assay used: immunoSEQ multiplex PCR; TCRdb lists only in-frame clones, some missing. The profile covers tens of thousands of clones, with 83% appearing a single time and 0.65% to 1% taken by the ten largest. CDR3 length: 18 amino acids. V gave up 2 bases and J gave up 0 bases, with 17 bases separating them. Germline V gives CDR1 SGHAT, CDR2 FQNNGV. This TCR came from a human donor with non-small cell lung cancer who had stable disease on radiotherapy plus ipilimumab. This chain uses TRBV11-2 with TRBJ2-1, with a weak D call TRBD2 (6 bases). The specimen comprised peripheral blood, sampled from a patient treated with radiotherapy plus ipilimumab. The CDR3 DNA reads as TGTGCCAGCAGCTTAAAATTTTATGCGGGGAGCTCCTACAATGAGCAGTTCTTC. Encoded protein: CASSLKFYAGSSYNEQFF.